Listed below are T cell receptor beta chains from one sample, sequenced in a study of human T cells and chemical hapten exposure. TCRdb redid the calling of the RACE reads with MiXCR, one entry per CDR3 protein. The sample includes under 200,000 distinct CDR3 sequences, around a quarter of them seen just once. The sequencing here drew on whole blood, taken in connection with sensitization to the hapten diphenylcyclopropenone (DPC). The receptors were sampled from a woman aged 18-29 years with alopecia areata. Some clones in this sample may be carry-over from other donors' samples. Both conserved end residues are part of each CDR3. A D gene is named only where the DNA matches it firmly. Part of the rows lack a size; the others show once, few, many or a class for expanded clones.

j_gene,v_gene,abundance,d_gene,CDR3aa,CDR3nt
TRBJ1-5,TRBV20-1,NA,NA,CSARRGGEHF,TGCAGTGCTAGGAGGGGGGGCGAGCATTTT
TRBJ1-2,TRBV11-2,many,NA,CASSLTDYGYTF,TGTGCCAGCAGCTTGACTGATTATGGCTACACCTTC
TRBJ1-2,TRBV10-3,once,TRBD1,CAISDSVDRGDYGYTF,TGTGCCATCAGTGACTCCGTGGACAGGGGGGACTATGGCTACACCTTC
TRBJ2-1,TRBV5-1,NA,NA,CASSLELRDLFF,TGCGCCAGCAGCTTGGAACTCCGTGACCTGTTCTTC
TRBJ1-3,TRBV20-1,NA,NA,CSAPDIAGNTIYF,TGCAGTGCCCCGGACATAGCAGGAAACACCATATATTTT
TRBJ2-2,TRBV24-1,few,NA,CATNKAGENTGELFF,TGTGCCACCAACAAGGCAGGAGAGAACACCGGGGAGCTGTTTTTT
TRBJ1-5,TRBV4-1,NA,NA,CASSQEGLRGGPQHF,TGCGCCAGCAGCCAAGAGGGCCTGAGGGGGGGGCCCCAGCATTTT
TRBJ2-1,TRBV6-5,few,NA,CASRTPGRLNEQFF,TGTGCCAGCAGAACCCCGGGACGCCTCAATGAGCAGTTCTTC
TRBJ1-1,TRBV29-1,few,TRBD1,CSARTGGTEAFF,TGCAGCGCCCGGACAGGGGGAACTGAAGCTTTCTTT
TRBJ1-2,TRBV14,few,NA,CASSQDYGPYGYTF,TGTGCCAGCAGCCAAGATTACGGTCCCTATGGCTACACCTTC
TRBJ2-6,TRBV9,few,NA,CASSEGRSGGPVFGANVLTF,TGTGCCAGCAGCGAGGGTCGTTCGGGCGGGCCCGTGTTTGGGGCCAACGTCCTGACTTTC
TRBJ2-2,TRBV20-1,NA,TRBD2,CSVHQRESTGELFF,TGCAGTGTTCACCAGCGGGAGAGTACCGGGGAGCTGTTTTTT
TRBJ2-7,TRBV4-2,NA,TRBD2,CASSRSQLAGGLEQYF,TGTGCCAGCAGCCGTTCCCAACTAGCGGGGGGGCTCGAGCAGTACTTC
TRBJ1-1,TRBV9,few,TRBD1,CASSVGGQMNTEAFF,TGTGCCAGCAGCGTTGGGGGACAGATGAACACTGAAGCTTTCTTT
TRBJ1-4,TRBV5-1,NA,NA,CASSPTGATNEKLFF,TGCGCCAGCAGCCCGACCGGCGCAACTAATGAAAAACTGTTTTTT
TRBJ1-5,TRBV9,few,NA,CASSVGNSNQPQHF,TGTGCCAGCAGCGTGGGAAACAGCAATCAGCCCCAGCATTTT
TRBJ1-6,TRBV20-1,few,NA,CSARVRQPYNSPLHF,TGCAGTGCTAGAGTGCGGCAGCCTTATAATTCACCCCTCCACTTT
TRBJ1-5,TRBV7-2,NA,NA,CASSEFGEVNQPQHF,TGTGCCAGCAGCGAGTTCGGGGAAGTCAATCAGCCCCAGCATTTT
TRBJ2-7,TRBV7-2,few,NA,CASSLLGSGLGQYF,TGTGCCAGCAGCTTACTCGGTAGCGGTCTGGGGCAGTACTTC
TRBJ2-7,TRBV4-3,few,NA,CASSQEKGDCEQYF,TGCGCCAGCAGCCAAGAAAAGGGGGACTGCGAGCAGTACTTC
TRBJ2-6,TRBV27,few,NA,CASSPTGANVLTF,TGTGCCAGCAGTCCCACTGGGGCCAACGTCCTGACTTTC
TRBJ1-5,TRBV20-1,NA,NA,CSARDLEGYFDQPQHF,TGCAGTGCTAGAGATCTCGAGGGGTACTTCGATCAGCCCCAGCATTTT
TRBJ2-2,TRBV9,once,TRBD2,CASSVVGSGVSRTGELFF,TGTGCCAGCAGCGTAGTAGGTAGCGGGGTCTCCAGGACCGGGGAGCTGTTTTTT
TRBJ2-7,TRBV10-3,few,TRBD1,CAISGTGGPYEQYF,TGTGCCATCAGCGGGACAGGGGGGCCCTACGAGCAGTACTTC
TRBJ1-1,TRBV27,NA,NA,CASSLSTRGYTEAFF,TGTGCCAGCAGTTTATCAACCAGAGGGTACACTGAAGCTTTCTTT
TRBJ2-3,TRBV20-1,few,NA,CSAGGWVDTQYF,TGCAGTGCTGGAGGGTGGGTTGATACGCAGTATTTT